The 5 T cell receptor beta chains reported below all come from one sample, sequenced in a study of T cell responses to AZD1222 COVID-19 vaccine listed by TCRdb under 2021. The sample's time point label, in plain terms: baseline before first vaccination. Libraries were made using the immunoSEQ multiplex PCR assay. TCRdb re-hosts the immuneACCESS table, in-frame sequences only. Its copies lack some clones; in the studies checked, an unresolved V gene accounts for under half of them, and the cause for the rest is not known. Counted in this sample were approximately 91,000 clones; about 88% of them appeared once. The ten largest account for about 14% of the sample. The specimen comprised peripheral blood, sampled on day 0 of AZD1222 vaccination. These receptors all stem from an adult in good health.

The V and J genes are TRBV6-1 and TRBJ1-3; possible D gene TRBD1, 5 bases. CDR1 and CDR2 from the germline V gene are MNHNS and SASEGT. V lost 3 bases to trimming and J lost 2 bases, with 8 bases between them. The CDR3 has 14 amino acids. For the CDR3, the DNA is TGTGCCAGCAGTGAGGGGCTCCCTGGAAACACCATATATTTT. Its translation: CASSEGLPGNTIYF.

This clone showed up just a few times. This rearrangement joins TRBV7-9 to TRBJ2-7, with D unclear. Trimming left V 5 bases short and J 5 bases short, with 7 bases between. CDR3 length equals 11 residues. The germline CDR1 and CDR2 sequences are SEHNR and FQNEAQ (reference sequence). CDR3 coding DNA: TGTGCCAGCAGCCGCTACGACGAGCAGTACTTC. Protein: CASSRYDEQYF.

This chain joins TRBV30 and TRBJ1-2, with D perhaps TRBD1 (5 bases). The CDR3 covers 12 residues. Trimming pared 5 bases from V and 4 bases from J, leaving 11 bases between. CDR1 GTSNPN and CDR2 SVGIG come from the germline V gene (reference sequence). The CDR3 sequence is CAWARGTYGYTF. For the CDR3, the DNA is TGTGCCTGGGCTCGGGGGACCTATGGCTACACCTTC.

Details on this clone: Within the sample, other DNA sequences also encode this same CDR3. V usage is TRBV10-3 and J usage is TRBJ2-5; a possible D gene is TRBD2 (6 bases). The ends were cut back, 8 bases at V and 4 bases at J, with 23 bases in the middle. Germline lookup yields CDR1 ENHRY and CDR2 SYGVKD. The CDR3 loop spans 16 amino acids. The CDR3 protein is CAIGGSGRGAAETQYF. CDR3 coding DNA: TGTGCCATCGGAGGGTCCGGACGTGGGGCGGCAGAGACCCAGTACTTC.

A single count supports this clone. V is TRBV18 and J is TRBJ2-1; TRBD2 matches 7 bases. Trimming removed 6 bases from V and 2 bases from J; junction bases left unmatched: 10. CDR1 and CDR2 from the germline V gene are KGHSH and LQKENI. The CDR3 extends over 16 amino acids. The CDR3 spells CASSTQSGETYNEQFF. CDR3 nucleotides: TGTGCCAGCTCCACCCAAAGCGGGGAAACCTACAATGAGCAGTTCTTC.